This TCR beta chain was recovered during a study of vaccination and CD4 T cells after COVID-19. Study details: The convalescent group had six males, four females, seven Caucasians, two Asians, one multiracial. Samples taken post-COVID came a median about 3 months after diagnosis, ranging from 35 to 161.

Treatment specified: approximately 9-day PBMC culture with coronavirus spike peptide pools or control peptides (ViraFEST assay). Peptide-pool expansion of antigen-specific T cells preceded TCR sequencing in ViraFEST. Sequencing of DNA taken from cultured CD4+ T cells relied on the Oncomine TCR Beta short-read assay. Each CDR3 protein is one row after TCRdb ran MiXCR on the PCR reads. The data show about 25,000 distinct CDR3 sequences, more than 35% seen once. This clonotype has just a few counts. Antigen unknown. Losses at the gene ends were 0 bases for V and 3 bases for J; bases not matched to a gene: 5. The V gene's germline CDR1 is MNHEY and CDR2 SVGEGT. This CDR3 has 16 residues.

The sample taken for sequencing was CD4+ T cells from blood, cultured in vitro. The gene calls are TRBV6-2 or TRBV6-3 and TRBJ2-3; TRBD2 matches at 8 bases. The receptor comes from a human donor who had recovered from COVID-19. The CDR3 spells CASSYSRRGGTDTQYF. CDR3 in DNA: TGTGCCAGCAGTTACTCGAGACGGGGGGGAACAGATACGCAGTATTTT.